The clone carrying this TCR beta chain has a handful of counts. Time point defined: blood at routine non-recurrence follow-up after resection. From tumor, nontumor lung or frozen PBMC, whole RNA was taken unsorted for sequencing. The CDR3 runs to 14 residues. Between the trimmed V and J ends, which lost 0 bases and 11 bases, there was a span of 16 bases. Germline V gene sequence: CDR1 SGHRS, CDR2 YFSETQ. These data come from a study of spatial heterogeneity in lung cancer. MiXCR, run by TCRdb on the 5' RACE reads, gives a single entry per CDR3 protein. The table records about 120,000 distinct CDR3 sequences, approximately 12% of them present only once.

Material: PBMCs, obtained at follow-up. This sequence originates from a male donor with early-stage non-small cell lung cancer. The rearrangement joins TRBV5-1 to TRBJ2-3; possibly TRBD2 for D (5 bases). Written as DNA, the CDR3 is TGCGCCAGCAGCTTGGGGGTCTTGACTACCGGGCAGTATTTT. It codes for CASSLGVLTTGQYF.